This T cell receptor (beta chain) was identified during a study of blood T cell repertoires in COVID-19. Study-wide context: Samples of COVID-19 (acute and convalescent) were obtained from the United States, Italy and Spain. T cells, B-cell-depleted T cells, or PBMCs supplied cDNA or gDNA.

CDR3 length: 19 residues. The V gene's germline CDR1 is SGDLS and CDR2 YYNGEE. Between the trimmed V and J ends, which lost 2 bases and 0 bases, there was a span of 21 bases. Per the original methods: Researchers report that nucleated cell counts were estimated from reference gene primer amplification. Assay: immunoSEQ multiplex PCR; the TCRdb copy retains only in-frame clones and omits some. The V and J calls and clone size come from that table; D and trimming were worked out from the DNA. The table has about 120,000 clones, 65% to 90% seen once. The rearrangement links TRBV9 to TRBJ2-4; possibly TRBD1 for D (6 bases). The sequence derives from an older man with acute or convalescent COVID-19. The specimen was peripheral blood. The CDR3 reads CASSVDPGQGKIAKNIQYF. CDR3 coding DNA: TGTGCCAGCAGCGTCGATCCGGGACAAGGGAAAATAGCCAAAAACATTCAGTACTTC.